This entry describes one T cell receptor (beta chain). This sample was taken from a study of blood T cell repertoires in COVID-19. Study as a whole: Sites in the United States, Italy and Spain provided acute and convalescent COVID-19 samples. From T cells, B-cell-depleted T cells, or PBMCs came the material, which was cDNA or gDNA.

V gave up 5 bases and J gave up 0 bases; unmatched junction bases: 10. This CDR3 comprises 17 residues. Per the germline V gene, CDR1 is KGHDR and CDR2 is SFDVKD. Original data processing: Amplification of reference gene primers provided the estimated nucleated cell counts. TCRdb's copy holds only in-frame clones and misses some; the assay was immunoSEQ multiplex PCR. V, J and clone size reflect that table, while D and trimming were determined from the DNA. The table lists some 170,000 clones, about 87% of them singletons. Sequencing was carried out using peripheral blood. V gene TRBV24-1 combines with J gene TRBJ1-2; 8 positions match TRBD1. This receptor was taken from a woman aged 60-70 years who had recovered from COVID-19. CDR3 protein: CATSASARGPPNYGYTF. The CDR3, as DNA: TGTGCCACCAGTGCCTCGGCCAGGGGGCCCCCTAACTATGGCTACACCTTC.